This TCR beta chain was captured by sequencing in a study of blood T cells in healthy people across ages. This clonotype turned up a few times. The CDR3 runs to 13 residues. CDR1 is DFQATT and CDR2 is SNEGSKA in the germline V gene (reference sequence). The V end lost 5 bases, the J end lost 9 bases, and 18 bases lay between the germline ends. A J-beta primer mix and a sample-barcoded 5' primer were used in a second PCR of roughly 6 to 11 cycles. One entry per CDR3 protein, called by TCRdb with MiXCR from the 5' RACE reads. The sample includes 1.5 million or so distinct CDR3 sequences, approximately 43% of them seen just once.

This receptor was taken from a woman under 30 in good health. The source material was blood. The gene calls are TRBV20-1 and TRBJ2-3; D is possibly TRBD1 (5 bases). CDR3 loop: CSAYQGRFWTQYF. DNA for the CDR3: TGCAGTGCTTATCAGGGCAGGTTTTGGACGCAGTATTTT.